This T cell receptor (beta chain) is drawn from a study of Ad26.COV2.S vaccination and SARS-CoV-2 variants. Study details: Intramuscular Ad26.COV2.S doses were given once or twice, 56 days apart.

CDR1 is GTSNPN and CDR2 is SVGIG in the germline V gene (reference sequence). Trimming removed 0 bases at V and 0 bases at J, with 11 bases between. This CDR3 spans 15 amino acids. As to this clone: The antigen is unknown.

Treatment given: about 20 received Ad26.COV2.S at low or high dose, single or two shots; roughly five received placebo; per-sample allocation not given. Specimen acquisition occurred on day 63 following the initial vaccine or placebo injection. Method: immunoSEQ multiplex PCR; TCRdb's copy keeps in-frame clones and lacks some. The sample lists 200,000 to 300,000 clones; 85% to 90% were seen once. Overall study results and limits: Vaccinated individuals (as opposed to placebo recipients) had higher spike-specific TCR breadth. Considerable breadth of spike-specific CD8+ and CD4+ T cell responses has reportedly been documented following vaccination. Measurements of TCR breadth and depth may have given underestimates of the total T cell responses.

This TCR derives from a person aged 18-65 years who received the Ad26.COV2.S COVID-19 vaccine or a placebo. The sample here was peripheral blood, taken in a trial of Ad26.COV2.S vaccine versus placebo. The J gene is TRBJ1-2, the V gene TRBV30; D not resolved. CDR3 bases: TGTGCCTGGAGTGTAATCGTCAGACCTAACTATGGCTACACCTTC. This gives the protein CAWSVIVRPNYGYTF. The variable domain in full, with the rest retrieved from reference TRBV30 and TRBJ1-2, is SQTIHQWPATLVQPVGSPLSLECTVEGTSNPNLYWYRQAAGRGLQLLFYSVGIGQISSEVPQNLSASRPQDRQFILSSKKLLLSDSGFYLCAWSVIVRPNYGYTFGSGTRLTVV.